Sequencing of this TCR beta chain was carried out in a study of blood T cells in healthy people across ages. CDR3 length: 15 residues. V dropped 0 bases and J dropped 6 bases, with 14 bases sitting between them. Germline assignment: CDR1 LGHNA and CDR2 YSLEER. The authors ran a second PCR of about 6 to 11 cycles using a sample-barcoded 5' primer and a J-beta primer mix. TCRdb processed the 5' RACE reads anew with MiXCR; each CDR3 protein has one entry. The sample shows fewer than 2 million distinct CDR3 sequences, 35% to 50% of them seen only once. There are a few counts of this clonotype. The TCR sequence derives from a human donor in good health. The chain combines TRBV4-3 with TRBJ1-2; tentatively, D is TRBD1 (5 bases). Sequencing used blood. As DNA, the CDR3 is TGCGCCAGCAGCCAAGATTGGATTCAGGGTCATGGCTACACCTTC. Its protein is CASSQDWIQGHGYTF.